The text below deals with one T cell receptor (beta chain). These data originate in a study of blood T cell repertoires in COVID-19. Libraries were prepared by immunoSEQ multiplex PCR; TCRdb keeps only in-frame clonotypes and omits some of them. The sample has tens of thousands of clones, 70% to 85% seen once. The CDR3 length is 13 residues. V lost 2 bases, J lost 7 bases, and 11 bases lay in between. Germline values: CDR1 SGHAT, CDR2 FQDESV (reference sequence). Sequences were obtained from peripheral blood. The receptor's source is a man aged 65 to 85 with acute or convalescent COVID-19. V and J are TRBV11-1 and TRBJ1-2, with D unclear. The CDR3 is CASSLSSVGGYTF. The CDR3 DNA reads as TGTGCCAGCAGCTTATCGTCGGTTGGTGGCTACACCTTC.